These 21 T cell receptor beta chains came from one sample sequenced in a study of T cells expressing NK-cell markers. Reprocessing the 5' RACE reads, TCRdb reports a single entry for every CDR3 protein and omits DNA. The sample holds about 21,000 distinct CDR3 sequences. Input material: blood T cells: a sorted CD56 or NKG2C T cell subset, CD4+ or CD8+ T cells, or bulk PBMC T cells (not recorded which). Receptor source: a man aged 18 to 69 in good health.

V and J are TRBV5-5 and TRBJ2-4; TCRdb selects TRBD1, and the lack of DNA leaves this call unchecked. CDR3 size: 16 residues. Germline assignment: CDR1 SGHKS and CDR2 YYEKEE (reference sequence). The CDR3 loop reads CASSLRQELAKNIQYF.

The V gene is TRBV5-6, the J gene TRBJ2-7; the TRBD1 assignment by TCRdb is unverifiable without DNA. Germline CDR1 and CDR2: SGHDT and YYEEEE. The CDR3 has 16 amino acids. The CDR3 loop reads CASSRLNRLGAYEQYF.

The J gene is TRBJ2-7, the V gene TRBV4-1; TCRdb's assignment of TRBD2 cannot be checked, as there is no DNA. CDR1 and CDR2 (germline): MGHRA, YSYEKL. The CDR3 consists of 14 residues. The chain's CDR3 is CASSQVGGRPEQYF.

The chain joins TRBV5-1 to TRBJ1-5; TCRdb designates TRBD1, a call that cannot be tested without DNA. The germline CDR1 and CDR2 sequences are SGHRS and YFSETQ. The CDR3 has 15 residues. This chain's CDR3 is CASSLEGQPNQPQHF.

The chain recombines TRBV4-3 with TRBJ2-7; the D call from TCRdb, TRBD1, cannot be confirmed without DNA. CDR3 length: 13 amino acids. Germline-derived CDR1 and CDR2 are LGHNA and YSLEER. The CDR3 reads CASSFRTADEQYF.

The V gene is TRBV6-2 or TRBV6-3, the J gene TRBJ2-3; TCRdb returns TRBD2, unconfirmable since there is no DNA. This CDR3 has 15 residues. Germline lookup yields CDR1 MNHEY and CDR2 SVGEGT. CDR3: CASSTAGGPSGTQYF.

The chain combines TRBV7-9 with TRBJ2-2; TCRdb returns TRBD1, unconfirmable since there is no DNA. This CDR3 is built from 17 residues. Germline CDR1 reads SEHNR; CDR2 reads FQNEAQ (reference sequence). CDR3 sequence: CASYRGTGNYWPGELFF.

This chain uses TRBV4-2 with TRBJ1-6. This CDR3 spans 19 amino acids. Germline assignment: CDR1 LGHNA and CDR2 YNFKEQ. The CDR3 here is CASSQEGKNSYWTNSPLHF.

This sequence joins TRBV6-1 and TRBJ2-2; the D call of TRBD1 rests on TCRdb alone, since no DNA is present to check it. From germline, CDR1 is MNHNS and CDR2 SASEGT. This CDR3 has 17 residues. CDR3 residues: CASSEYRGQGATGELFF.

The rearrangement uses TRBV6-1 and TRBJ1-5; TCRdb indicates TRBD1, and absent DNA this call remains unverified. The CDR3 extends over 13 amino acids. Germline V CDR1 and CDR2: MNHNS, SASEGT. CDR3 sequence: CASSGQNRQPQHF.

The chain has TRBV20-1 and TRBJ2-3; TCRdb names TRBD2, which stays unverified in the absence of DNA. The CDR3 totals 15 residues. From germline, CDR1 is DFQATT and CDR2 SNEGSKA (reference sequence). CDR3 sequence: CSARLLAGSQDTQYF.

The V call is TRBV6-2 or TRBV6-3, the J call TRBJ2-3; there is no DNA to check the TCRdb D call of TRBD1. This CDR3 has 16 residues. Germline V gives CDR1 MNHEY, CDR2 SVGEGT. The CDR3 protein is CASSPPLTGNSYTQYF.

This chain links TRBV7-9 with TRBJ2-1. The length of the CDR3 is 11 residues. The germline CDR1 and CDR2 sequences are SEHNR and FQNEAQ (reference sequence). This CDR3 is CASSLDNEQFF.

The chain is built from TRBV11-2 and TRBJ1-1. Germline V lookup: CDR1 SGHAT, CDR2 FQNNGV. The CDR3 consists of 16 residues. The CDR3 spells CASIQERASLNTEAFF.

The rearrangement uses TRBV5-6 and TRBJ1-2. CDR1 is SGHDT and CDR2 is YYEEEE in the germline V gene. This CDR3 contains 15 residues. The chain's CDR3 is CASSSGGGRRYGYTF.

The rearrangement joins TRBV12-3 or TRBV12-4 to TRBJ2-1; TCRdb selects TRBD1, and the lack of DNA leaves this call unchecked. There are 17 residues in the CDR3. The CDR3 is CASSLNLRANSYNEQFF.

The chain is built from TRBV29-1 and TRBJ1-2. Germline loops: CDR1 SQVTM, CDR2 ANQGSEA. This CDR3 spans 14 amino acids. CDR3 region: CSVESLLDNYGYTF.

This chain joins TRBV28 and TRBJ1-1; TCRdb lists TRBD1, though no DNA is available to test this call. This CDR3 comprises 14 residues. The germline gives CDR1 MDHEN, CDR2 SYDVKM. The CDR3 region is CASSFGRGRTEAFF.

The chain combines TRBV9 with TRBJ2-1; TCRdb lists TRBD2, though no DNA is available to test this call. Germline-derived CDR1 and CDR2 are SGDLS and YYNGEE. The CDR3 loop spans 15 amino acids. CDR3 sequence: CASSVLAGTSDEQFF.

The CDR3: CASSYRLAGDKDTQYF. The rearrangement links TRBV2 to TRBJ2-3; TCRdb's D gene call, TRBD2, goes unchecked for lack of DNA. Germline V CDR1 and CDR2: SNHLY, FYNNEI. The CDR3 is made up of 16 amino acids.

The CDR3 region is CASSLGRGYYF. The rearrangement uses TRBV5-6 and TRBJ2-7; the D call of TRBD2 rests on TCRdb alone, since no DNA is present to check it. Looked up from germline, CDR1 is SGHDT and CDR2 is YYEEEE. The CDR3 sequence is 11 residues long.